This T cell receptor (beta chain) came from a study of T cells after yellow fever vaccination. Study information: The fractions with low cell numbers were processed using SMART-Seq v4 Ultra Low Input.

TCR cDNA was made by 5'RACE template switching, adding a universal primer site and UMIs. MiXCR, run by TCRdb on the 5' RACE reads, gives a single entry per CDR3 protein. The repertoire has some 500,000 distinct CDR3 sequences, about 13% of them found once; the top ten carry more than 13%. V dropped 2 bases and J dropped 4; count of bases not matched to a gene: 7. This CDR3 comprises 15 residues. Looked up from germline, CDR1 is LGHNA and CDR2 is YNFKEQ. This clonotype was observed a few times. V and J are TRBV4-2 and TRBJ2-7; 8 nucleotides match TRBD1. The sequence was collected from a young man who received the YFV17D yellow fever vaccine. Specimen: PBMCs, collected on the day of the yellow fever booster vaccination. CDR3 region: CASSQSRTGRYEQYF. The CDR3, as DNA: TGTGCCAGCAGCCAAAGCCGGACAGGGAGGTACGAGCAGTACTTC.